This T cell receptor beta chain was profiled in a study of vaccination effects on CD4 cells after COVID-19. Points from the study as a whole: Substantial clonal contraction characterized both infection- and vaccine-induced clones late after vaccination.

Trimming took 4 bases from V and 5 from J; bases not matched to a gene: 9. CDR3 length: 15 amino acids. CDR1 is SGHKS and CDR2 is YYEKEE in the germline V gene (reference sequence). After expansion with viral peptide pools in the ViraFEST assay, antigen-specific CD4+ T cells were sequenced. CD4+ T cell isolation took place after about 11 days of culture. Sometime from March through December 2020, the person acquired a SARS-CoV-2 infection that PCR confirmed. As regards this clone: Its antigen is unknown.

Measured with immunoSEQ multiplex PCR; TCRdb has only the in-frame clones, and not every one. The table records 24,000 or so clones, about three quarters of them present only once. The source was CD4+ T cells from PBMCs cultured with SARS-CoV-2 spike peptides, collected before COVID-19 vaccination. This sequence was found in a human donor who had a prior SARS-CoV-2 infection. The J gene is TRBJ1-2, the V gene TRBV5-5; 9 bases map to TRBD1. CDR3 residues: CASSREGTGLYGYTF. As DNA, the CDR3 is TGTGCCAGCAGCCGCGAAGGGACAGGGCTTTATGGCTACACCTTC.